A selection of T cell receptor beta chains follows, all from one sample in a study of tumor-infiltrating lymphocytes in primary liver carcinoma. TCRdb independently ran MiXCR on the multiplex PCR reads; one entry per CDR3 protein. There are 45,000 to 55,000 distinct CDR3 sequences in the sample; 71% occur only once, and 25% to 30% lies in the top ten. Source material: liver tumor tissue from sampling region 5. The receptors here all came from a middle-aged man with primary liver carcinoma and hepatitis B virus infection. Both conserved end residues are trimmed from each CDR3.

j_call v_call cdr3_aa
TRBJ1-4 TRBV4-2 ASSQVGPRIEKLF
TRBJ2-3 TRBV4-2 ASSQDFWQGSTDTQY
TRBJ2-1 TRBV11-2 ASSLYCSGSSYEQF
TRBJ2-7 TRBV11-2 ASSIDPPGQGNYERY
TRBJ2-2 TRBV12-3/TRBV12-4 ASSRNLNTGELF
TRBJ2-3 TRBV28 ASWRASTDTQY
TRBJ1-5 TRBV29-1 SVSLGTADRPQH
TRBJ2-1 TRBV13 ASSLAGGKNEQF
TRBJ2-7 TRBV6-2/TRBV6-3 ASSDRVYEQH
TRBJ2-2 TRBV11-2 ASRLVALTGTGELF
TRBJ2-7 TRBV28 ASSPGTGGYEQY
TRBJ2-5 TRBV12-3/TRBV12-4 ASSLVQGEIQY
TRBJ2-3 TRBV6-5 ASSGQVSTDTQY
TRBJ1-1 TRBV2 ASSLGWTEAF
TRBJ2-1 TRBV11-2 ASSLNDAYVQF
TRBJ2-2 TRBV13 ARSILGTSVGELF
TRBJ2-5 TRBV10-3 AISGTSGGKSLETQY
TRBJ2-1 TRBV12-3/TRBV12-4 ASSLPGLYNEEF
TRBJ2-1 TRBV6-5 ASRTDGAQADEQF
TRBJ2-7 TRBV5-1 ASSLEPSAGGEQY
TRBJ2-5 TRBV4-1 ASSREEDSQETQY
TRBJ2-5 TRBV24-1 ATGTSDNQETQY
TRBJ2-7 TRBV10-2 ASSTEPDRRLAVPYEQY
TRBJ2-3 TRBV30 AWRGLGSTDTQY
TRBJ2-5 TRBV6-2/TRBV6-3 ASAPISTSSETQY
TRBJ2-3 TRBV11-2 ASSERDMRTDTQY
TRBJ2-5 TRBV2 ASRENSEETQY
TRBJ2-1 TRBV4-1 ASSQFGTSCDNEQF
TRBJ2-3 TRBV6-1 ASSDRGRNIDTQY
TRBJ1-2 TRBV21-1 ASSKATGEAYGYT
TRBJ1-2 TRBV29-1 SVATLSDRGTNGYT
TRBJ2-1 TRBV11-1 ASSLGPGLPTHELF
TRBJ2-6 TRBV7-9 TSSFRLDSGANILT
TRBJ2-3 TRBV11-2 TSSFVDNTDMQY
TRBJ1-5 TRBV6-5 VNSPRDASQPQH
TRBJ2-3 TRBV7-9 ASSLAGGSADTQY
TRBJ2-7 TRBV4-1 ASSRSFGGVDEQY
TRBJ2-5 TRBV4-2 ASSPWSGGPDQETQC